These T cell receptor beta chains were read from a single sample in a study of cytomegalovirus exposure and HLA in healthy donors. Using immunoSEQ multiplex PCR, the repertoire was profiled, and TCRdb retains in-frame clones only, with some absent. The sample shows around 160,000 clones, 80% to 85% of them seen only once. The sample taken for sequencing was PBMCs. These receptors all stem from a man aged 50 or older in good health and CMV-seropositive. CDR3s include the opening cysteine and the closing phenylalanine or tryptophan. The D gene is left open where the match is weak. Clone size is given for some rows only: seen once, a few or many times, or a class if the clone is expanded.

clone_size j_call d_call v_call cdr3_nt cdr3_aa
- TRBJ1-1 TRBD1 TRBV25-1 TGTGCCAGCAGTGATACCCCGGGACAGGGTAACACTGAAGCTTTCTTT CASSDTPGQGNTEAFF
- TRBJ2-1 - TRBV9 TGTGCCAGCAGGGCAGAGAAGGGGCCAGGGGTTGAGGCCAATGAGCAGTTCTTC CASRAEKGPGVEANEQFF
- TRBJ1-3 TRBD1 TRBV11-2 TGTGCCAGCAGCCCGCGGACAGGGGACGGAAACACCATATATTTT CASSPRTGDGNTIYF
once TRBJ2-1 TRBD1 TRBV28 TGTGCCAGCAGCTCACAGGGGTCTAAGTCCTACAATGAGCAGTTCTTC CASSSQGSKSYNEQFF
- TRBJ2-3 - TRBV27 TGTGCCAGCAGTTTATCCGCGGGAATTTGGACAGATACGCAGTATTTT CASSLSAGIWTDTQYF
- TRBJ1-1 - TRBV27 TGTGCCAGCAGTTTAGCGTCTGGAGTGACTGAAGCTTTCTTT CASSLASGVTEAFF
- TRBJ2-1 TRBD2 TRBV30 TGTGCCTGGAGTGGGGGCAGCGGGGGGGCCGCATACAATGAGCAGTTCTTC CAWSGGSGGAAYNEQFF
once TRBJ1-2 TRBD1 TRBV6-5 TGTGCCAGCAGTTACGGGACAGGAGCTAACTATGGCTACACCTTC CASSYGTGANYGYTF
- TRBJ2-1 - TRBV5-1 TGCGCCAGCAGCTTGGCTGGACTCCCATACAATGAGCAGTTCTTC CASSLAGLPYNEQFF
- TRBJ2-7 TRBD1 TRBV28 TGTGCCACCAGGGGGACAGGGAAATACGAGCAGTACTTC CATRGTGKYEQYF
- TRBJ2-1 - TRBV28 TGTGCCAGCAGTTTCAAGCCGGGACACGGATTTTACAATGAGCAGTTCTTC CASSFKPGHGFYNEQFF
- TRBJ1-1 TRBD1 TRBV7-9 TGTGCCAGCACCAGAACAGGGGTCACTGAAGCTTTCTTT CASTRTGVTEAFF
- TRBJ2-1 TRBD2 TRBV27 TGTGCCAGCAGCACCGGGACTAGCGGGGCCAATGAGCAGTTCTTC CASSTGTSGANEQFF
few TRBJ1-1 - TRBV30 TGTGCCTGGAGTGTACGGGGGAACACTGAAGCTTTCTTT CAWSVRGNTEAFF
- TRBJ1-5 TRBD1 TRBV6-1 TGTGCCAGCAGTGAAGGGGACAGGGAAAATCAGCCCCAGCATTTT CASSEGDRENQPQHF
- TRBJ2-1 TRBD2 TRBV19 TGTGCCAGTACCTCCCGGCGGGGGGCGGGGGAGCAGTTCTTC CASTSRRGAGEQFF
- TRBJ2-5 TRBD1 TRBV7-2 TGTGCCAGCAGCTTAGGACAGGGTGAGACCCAGTACTTC CASSLGQGETQYF
- TRBJ2-4 TRBD1 TRBV6-5 TGTGCCAGCAGTTACCAAACAGGGGGCATTCAGTACTTC CASSYQTGGIQYF
- TRBJ2-1 TRBD2 TRBV7-3 TGTGCCAGCAGCTTAGCTAGCGGGGCCAGCTCCTACAATGAGCAGTTCTTC CASSLASGASSYNEQFF
- TRBJ2-1 TRBD1 TRBV29-1 TGCAGCGTTGAAGGGGACAGCTACTCCTACAATGAGCAGTTCTTC CSVEGDSYSYNEQFF
- TRBJ2-2 TRBD1 TRBV5-1 TGCGCCAGCAGCTGGGGACAGGGGGGCACCGGGGAGCTGTTTTTT CASSWGQGGTGELFF
- TRBJ2-2 TRBD2 TRBV27 TGTGCCAGCAGGAGACTAGCGGGAGACACCGGGGAGCTGTTTTTT CASRRLAGDTGELFF
- TRBJ1-4 TRBD1 TRBV4-2 TGTGCCAGCAGCCAAGCGGGACAGGGAGGCGAAAAACTGTTTTTT CASSQAGQGGEKLFF
few TRBJ2-3 - TRBV6-6 TGTGCCAGCAGTAGACAGGTCAGCACAGATACGCAGTATTTT CASSRQVSTDTQYF
once TRBJ1-2 - TRBV29-1 TGCAGCGTTGAAGTAAACCAGGGTGGTTATGGCTACACCTTC CSVEVNQGGYGYTF
- TRBJ1-6 - TRBV6-6 TGTGCCAGCAGTCCCCGACAGGAGGATTCACCCCTCCACTTT CASSPRQEDSPLHF
- TRBJ1-1 TRBD1 TRBV19 TGTGCCAGTAGTATGCTTAACAGGGGCCATACTGAAGCTTTCTTT CASSMLNRGHTEAFF
- TRBJ2-5 - TRBV7-2 TGTGCCAGCAGCTGGGACTCCAGTCAAGAGACCCAGTACTTC CASSWDSSQETQYF
- TRBJ2-5 TRBD1 TRBV30 TGTGCCTGGAGCCATCAGGACAGGGGAGAGACCCAGTACTTC CAWSHQDRGETQYF
- TRBJ1-6 - TRBV27 TGTGCCAGCAGTTCCCCCCGGTCCTATAATTCACCCCTCCACTTT CASSSPRSYNSPLHF
- TRBJ2-7 - TRBV2 TGTGCCAGCAGTGAAGCGGGGAGATCCTACGAGCAGTACTTC CASSEAGRSYEQYF
- TRBJ2-3 - TRBV4-1 TGCGCCAGCAGCCAAGATTCACTTTTCACAGATACGCAGTATTTT CASSQDSLFTDTQYF
- TRBJ1-2 - TRBV5-4 TGTGCCAGCAGCCCCGGACTGGGAAGAGGCTACACCTTC CASSPGLGRGYTF
few TRBJ2-3 TRBD2 TRBV5-4 TGTGCCAGCAGCTTGGCCGGGACTAGCGTTTCTGGCACAGATACGCAGTATTTT CASSLAGTSVSGTDTQYF
- TRBJ1-3 - TRBV28 TGTGCCAGCACCGAAACGGACAGCTCTGGAAACACCATATATTTT CASTETDSSGNTIYF
- TRBJ1-1 - TRBV6-5 TGTGCCAGCAAGAGGGGGTCGAACACTGAAGCTTTCTTT CASKRGSNTEAFF
- TRBJ2-7 TRBD1 TRBV5-6 TGTGCCAGCAGCTCCACAAACAGGGGCTACGAGCAGTACTTC CASSSTNRGYEQYF
- TRBJ1-5 TRBD1 TRBV27 TGTGCCACCATGAGATTCCGGGACAGTAAACGTAGCAATCAGCCCCAGCATTTT CATMRFRDSKRSNQPQHF
once TRBJ2-3 - TRBV27 TGTGCCAGCACCCCACCTCGGGAAGATACGCAGTATTTT CASTPPREDTQYF
- TRBJ2-7 TRBD2 TRBV19 TGTGCCAGTAGCGAGCGGGAGGGCCCCTACGAGCAGTACTTC CASSEREGPYEQYF
- TRBJ2-1 - TRBV9 TGTGCCAGCAGCGTAGGTTCAGGGCCCGGGTTCTTC CASSVGSGPGFF
- TRBJ1-1 - TRBV28 TGTGCCAGCAGTTCGACTAGGCAATTGAACACTGAAGCTTTCTTT CASSSTRQLNTEAFF
- TRBJ2-1 TRBD2 TRBV10-3 TGTGCCATCAGTTCCCGGGCTAGCGGGGGCAGCTCCTACAATGAGCAGTTCTTC CAISSRASGGSSYNEQFF
- TRBJ1-5 - TRBV2 TGTGCCAGCAGCCCCGGACAGCCGAATCAGCCCCAGCATTTT CASSPGQPNQPQHF
- TRBJ1-6 - TRBV25-1 TGTGCCAGCAGAACGGGGAATAATTCACCCCTCCACTTT CASRTGNNSPLHF
- TRBJ1-6 - TRBV28 TGTGCCAGCAGACATTATGACGCGGATTCACCCCTCCACTTT CASRHYDADSPLHF
- TRBJ2-1 TRBD2 TRBV2 TGTGCCAGCAGCGCCGGGACTAGCGGGAACGGGCGGTTCTTC CASSAGTSGNGRFF
- TRBJ2-7 - TRBV2 TGTGCCAGCAGTGAACTTCGACCGGGGGACTACGAGCAGTACTTC CASSELRPGDYEQYF
- TRBJ2-7 TRBD1 TRBV7-9 TGTGCCAGCAGCGCGGGACAGGGGTTGAGCGAGCAGTACTTC CASSAGQGLSEQYF
- TRBJ2-2 - TRBV4-2 TGTGCCAGCAGCCAAGAACGGGAGAACACCGGGGAGCTGTTTTTT CASSQERENTGELFF
- TRBJ2-1 TRBD2 TRBV5-4 TGTGCCAGCAGGGGGACTAGCGGGGACTACAATGAGCAGTTCTTC CASRGTSGDYNEQFF
- TRBJ1-1 - TRBV5-6 TGTGCCAGCAGCTCAACCCCAGGGATGTCGACTGAAGCTTTCTTT CASSSTPGMSTEAFF